These T cell receptor beta chains were read from a single sample in a study of OX40 agonist ivuxolimab in advanced cancers. Generated by immunoSEQ multiplex PCR, the TCRdb table keeps only in-frame clones and is missing some. The sample yields about 46,000 clones, around nine tenths seen once. The source material was CD4+ or CD8+ T cells sorted from blood, sampled in a trial of the OX40 agonist ivuxolimab. Receptor source: an adult with an advanced solid tumor such as melanoma, head and neck, liver or kidney cancer. Each CDR3 is given with its conserved first and last residue. D genes are given only for firm matches. Clone size is given for some rows only: seen once, a few or many times, or a class if the clone is expanded.

NA,TRBV5-5,TRBJ1-1,NA,CASSLVWALNTEAFF,TGTGCCAGCAGCTTGGTATGGGCCTTGAACACTGAAGCTTTCTTT
TRBD1,TRBV5-1,TRBJ1-1,NA,CASSLGTGYTEAFF,TGCGCCAGCAGCTTGGGGACAGGGTACACTGAAGCTTTCTTT
NA,TRBV27,TRBJ1-2,NA,CASSLRRDGTNYGYTF,TGTGCCAGCAGTTTGCGCCGGGACGGAACTAACTATGGCTACACCTTC
TRBD1,TRBV7-8,TRBJ1-6,NA,CASSLEARQGRNSPLHF,TGTGCCAGCAGCTTAGAAGCGCGACAGGGAAGGAATTCACCCCTCCACTTT
NA,TRBV7-6,TRBJ2-3,once,CASSLAERGRGPDTQYF,TGTGCCAGCAGCTTAGCAGAGCGCGGTAGGGGCCCAGATACGCAGTATTTT
TRBD1,TRBV9,TRBJ2-7,NA,CASSAGDRTLTYEQYF,TGTGCCAGCAGCGCGGGGGACAGGACCTTAACCTACGAGCAGTACTTC
TRBD1,TRBV7-3,TRBJ1-1,NA,CASSLGTGAEAFF,TGTGCCAGCAGCTTAGGGACAGGGGCTGAAGCTTTCTTT
NA,TRBV27,TRBJ2-1,NA,CASSFQVYNEQFF,TGTGCCAGCAGTTTTCAGGTCTACAATGAGCAGTTCTTC
TRBD2,TRBV9,TRBJ2-3,NA,CASSGRPGREGITDTQYF,TGTGCCAGCAGCGGGAGACCGGGGCGGGAGGGAATCACAGATACGCAGTATTTT
TRBD1,TRBV19,TRBJ2-7,NA,CASSIADRSYEQYF,TGTGCCAGTAGTATCGCGGACAGGAGCTACGAGCAGTACTTC
NA,TRBV11-1,TRBJ2-7,NA,CASSLSGADYEQYF,TGTGCCAGCAGCTTGAGTGGCGCCGACTACGAGCAGTACTTC
TRBD1,TRBV27,TRBJ2-7,NA,CASSLSGQAYEQYF,TGTGCCAGCAGTCTCTCGGGACAGGCCTACGAGCAGTACTTC
NA,TRBV7-9,TRBJ2-5,NA,CASSLGPGPQETQYF,TGTGCCAGCAGCTTAGGGCCGGGGCCTCAAGAGACCCAGTACTTC
NA,TRBV4-3,TRBJ1-6,NA,CASSQKTEGANSPLHF,TGCGCCAGCAGCCAAAAGACCGAAGGGGCTAATTCACCCCTCCACTTT
NA,TRBV19,TRBJ1-2,NA,CASSMGTDPYGYTF,TGTGCCAGTAGTATGGGGACGGACCCTTATGGCTACACCTTC
TRBD1,TRBV28,TRBJ1-4,NA,CASSLATGDPNEKLFF,TGTGCCAGCAGTTTAGCAACAGGGGACCCTAATGAAAAACTGTTTTTT
NA,TRBV4-1,TRBJ2-1,NA,CASSQMGTYEQFF,TGCGCCAGCAGCCAAATGGGGACCTATGAGCAGTTCTTC
NA,TRBV19,TRBJ1-1,NA,CASSIGSLEAFF,TGTGCCAGTAGTATAGGGTCACTTGAAGCTTTCTTT
TRBD2,TRBV5-1,TRBJ2-7,once,CASTPSGASYEQYF,TGCGCCAGCACCCCTAGCGGGGCATCCTACGAGCAGTACTTC
TRBD1,TRBV30,TRBJ1-2,once,CACDTGGGWGYTF,TGTGCCTGCGACACCGGAGGGGGCTGGGGCTACACCTTC
NA,TRBV6-5,TRBJ1-4,NA,CASSYGGARGEKLFF,TGTGCCAGCAGTTACGGGGGGGCGCGGGGTGAAAAACTGTTTTTT
NA,TRBV5-1,TRBJ2-7,NA,CASSFGDTAYEQYF,TGCGCCAGCAGCTTTGGCGACACAGCCTACGAGCAGTACTTC
NA,TRBV6-6,TRBJ1-2,NA,CASSYSGQGGGYTF,TGTGCCAGCAGTTACTCAGGGCAGGGTGGGGGCTACACCTTC